This TCR beta chain was retrieved from a study of early T cells in non-severe SARS-CoV-2 infection. Background on the study: Sequencing targeted bulk RNA from unsorted whole blood, leaving chains unpaired.

In this sample, this clonotype turned up a few times. What it binds is not known. Trimming stripped 6 bases from V and 3 bases from J, with 15 bases between. The CDR3 contains 13 residues. Germline V gene sequence: CDR1 DFQATT, CDR2 SNEGSKA (reference sequence). Study-level points and caveats: VDJdb-based annotation leaned toward anti-spike CD8 responses and missed private and CD4 specificities.

Each cDNA molecule carried a unique molecular identifier. TCRdb reanalysed the 5' RACE reads using MiXCR and keeps one entry per CDR3 protein. The sample lists some 98,000 distinct CDR3 sequences, roughly 17% occurring once. This sequence was found in an adult who was a healthcare worker with PCR-confirmed SARS-CoV-2 infection or an uninfected control (not recorded which). Sequencing was done on a sample of whole blood. The chain joins TRBV20-1 to TRBJ2-7, with a possible D match to TRBD1 (6 bases). The CDR3 nucleotides are TGCAGTGCCAGTTGGACAGCGAGCTACGAGCAGTACTTC. Translated: CSASWTASYEQYF.